A selection of T cell receptor beta chains follows, all from one sample in a study of blood T cell repertoires in COVID-19. The assay was immunoSEQ multiplex PCR, and TCRdb's table has in-frame clones only and misses some. The data show approximately 330,000 clones, roughly 89% seen once. The sequenced material came from peripheral blood. All receptors derive from a woman aged 40 to 55 with COVID-19, enrolled during active disease. Each CDR3 is given with its conserved first and last residue. The size of a clone is reported for some rows only, either as once, few or many, or as a class for expanded clones.

clone_size	j_call	v_call	cdr3_aa
-	TRBJ2-7	TRBV28	CASRELSSHEQYF
-	TRBJ2-3	TRBV18	CASSPTGAGDTQYF
-	TRBJ2-7	TRBV4-1	CASSQGLAGAYEQYF
few	TRBJ1-1	TRBV7-9	CASSRGSGDTEAFF
-	TRBJ1-1	TRBV4-2	CASSRGGPEEAFF
once	TRBJ1-3	TRBV6-5	CASSYSDRGGGNTIYF
-	TRBJ1-1	TRBV19	CASSMSGGYNTEAFF
-	TRBJ1-1	TRBV6-5	CASRPRQGPNTEAFF
-	TRBJ2-1	TRBV29-1	CSVSTTLSYNEQFF
-	TRBJ1-2	TRBV28	CASSSPLTGDLNYGYTF
once	TRBJ2-1	TRBV7-2	CASSLGSRARSYNEQFF
-	TRBJ1-2	TRBV4-3	CASSPGTGYGGYTF
once	TRBJ1-1	TRBV6-5	CASSRTGGRTEAFF
-	TRBJ2-3	TRBV9	CASSVDSRTDTQYF
-	TRBJ2-5	TRBV7-3	CASSLRASGRETQYF
-	TRBJ2-7	TRBV20-1	CSAGESGTGGSGYEQYF
-	TRBJ1-2	TRBV7-9	CASSLSGTGVHGYTF
-	TRBJ2-4	TRBV6-5	CASSLDRAAKNIQYF
-	TRBJ1-2	TRBV18	CASSPATGELVGYTF
-	TRBJ1-2	TRBV28	CASSLIQGRGYTF
-	TRBJ1-2	TRBV7-9	CASSLGTGGGYTF
-	TRBJ2-7	TRBV5-1	CASSLGLAGEQYF
-	TRBJ2-5	TRBV7-9	CASSLGLAAETQYF
-	TRBJ1-2	TRBV11-2	CASSRPGSGYTF
-	TRBJ1-5	TRBV10-3	CAITPGWNQPQHF
-	TRBJ1-1	TRBV3-1/TRBV3-2	CASTGTGMINTEAFF
-	TRBJ1-1	TRBV16	CASSQLGRRMNTEAFF
-	TRBJ1-6	TRBV24-1	CATLVCGQGALPLHF
-	TRBJ2-3	TRBV18	CASSPSGDTQYF
-	TRBJ1-5	TRBV6-2/TRBV6-3	CASSYAYSNQPQHF
-	TRBJ2-2	TRBV4-3	CASSQTPPGGLGELFF
-	TRBJ2-1	TRBV6-4	CASSVEQGGNEQFF
few	TRBJ2-3	TRBV29-1	CSVEGHTSTDTQYF
-	TRBJ2-1	TRBV9	CASSPRGAYSKNEQFF
-	TRBJ2-1	TRBV15	CATSIGTSSSNEQFF